By share, the clone carrying this T cell receptor (beta chain) ranks as hyperexpanded. This CDR3 spans 13 amino acids. The ends were cut back, 7 bases at V and 1 base at J, with 10 bases in the middle. The source of the sample is a study of blood T cell repertoires in COVID-19. Overall study context: PBMCs, B-cell-depleted T cells, or T cells were the source of the cDNA or gDNA that made up the material.

In the original processing: The assay estimated nucleated cells by amplifying reference gene primers. The data were produced by immunoSEQ multiplex PCR, yet TCRdb's version contains in-frame clones alone and is incomplete. V and J calls plus clone size are reproduced from that table; the DNA served to infer D and trimming. This repertoire shows 13,000 to 15,000 clones, 65% to 85% found once; its top ten account for 25% to 35%. The receptor was derived from a human donor in a cohort sampled during active COVID-19. The chain uses TRBV12-3 or TRBV12-4 and TRBJ2-5, with a possible D match to TRBD1 (6 bases). Sequencing was done on a sample of peripheral blood. DNA for the CDR3: TGTGCCAGCACCCCGGACAGCCAAGAGACCCAGTACTTC. It specifies CASTPDSQETQYF.